This record concerns one T cell receptor (beta chain) sequence. This sample stems from a study of beta chain features in type 1 diabetes. Via the markers CD45RO/CCR7/CD25/CD127/CD95/CD27, stem cell-like memory, regulatory, central memory and naive CD4+ cells were sorted. Sorting gave populations that all exceeded 95% purity. The ends were cut back, 5 bases at V and 1 base at J, with 8 bases in the middle. The CDR3 loop spans 12 amino acids. CDR1 is GTSNPN and CDR2 is SVGIG in the germline V gene (reference sequence). Sequencing targeted expressed TCRB transcripts, as all isolated RNA had been reverse transcribed. Produced via immunoSEQ multiplex PCR; TCRdb's table is partial and in-frame only. The sample includes about 330,000 clones, 11% of them seen just once.

The receptor was isolated from a young woman in good health. The chain has TRBV30 and TRBJ1-1, with D possibly matching TRBD1 (6 bases). Sequenced: naive CD4+ T cells from blood. The CDR3 loop is CAWDRTNTEAFF. The CDR3 DNA reads TGTGCCTGGGACAGGACGAACACTGAAGCTTTCTTT.